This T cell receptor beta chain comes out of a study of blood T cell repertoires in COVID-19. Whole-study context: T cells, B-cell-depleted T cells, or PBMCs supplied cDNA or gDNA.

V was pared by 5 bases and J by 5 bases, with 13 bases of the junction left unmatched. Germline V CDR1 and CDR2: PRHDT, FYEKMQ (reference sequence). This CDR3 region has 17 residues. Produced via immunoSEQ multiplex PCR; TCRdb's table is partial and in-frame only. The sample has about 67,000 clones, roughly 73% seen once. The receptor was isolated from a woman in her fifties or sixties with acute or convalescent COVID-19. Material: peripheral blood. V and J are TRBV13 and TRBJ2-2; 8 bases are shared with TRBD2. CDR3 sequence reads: CASSPRLGGGRTGELFF. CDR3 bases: TGTGCCAGCAGCCCCCGCCTCGGGGGGGGGAGAACCGGGGAGCTGTTTTTT.